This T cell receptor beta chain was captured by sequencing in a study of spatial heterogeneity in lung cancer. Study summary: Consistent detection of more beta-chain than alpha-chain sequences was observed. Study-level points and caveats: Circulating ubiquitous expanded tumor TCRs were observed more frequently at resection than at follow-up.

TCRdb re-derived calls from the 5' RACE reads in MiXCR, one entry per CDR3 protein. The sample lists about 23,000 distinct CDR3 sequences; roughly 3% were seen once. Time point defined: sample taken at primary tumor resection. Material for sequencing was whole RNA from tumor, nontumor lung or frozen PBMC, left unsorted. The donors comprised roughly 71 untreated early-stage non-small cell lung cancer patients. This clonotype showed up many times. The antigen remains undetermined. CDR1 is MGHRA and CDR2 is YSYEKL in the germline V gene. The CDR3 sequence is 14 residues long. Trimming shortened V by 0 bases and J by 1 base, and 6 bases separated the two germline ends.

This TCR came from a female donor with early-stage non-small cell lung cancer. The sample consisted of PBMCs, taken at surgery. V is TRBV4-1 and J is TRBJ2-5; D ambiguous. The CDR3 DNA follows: TGCGCCAGCAGCCAAGATGTCGCCCAAGAGACCCAGTACTTC. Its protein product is CASSQDVAQETQYF.